This TCR beta chain is drawn from a study of T cell responses to AZD1222 COVID-19 vaccine. The ends lost 6 bases at V and 4 bases at J; junction bases unmatched: 2. Germline lookup yields CDR1 WSHSY and CDR2 SAAADI. This CDR3 is built from 13 residues. The assay was immunoSEQ multiplex PCR, and TCRdb's table has in-frame clones only and misses some. Among hundreds of thousands of clones listed, 90% to 95% were seen once. The chain uses TRBV10-2 and TRBJ1-5; 8 bases fit TRBD1. The source material was peripheral blood, sampled on day 0 of MenACWY control vaccination. This receptor was obtained from an adult in good health. As DNA, the CDR3 is TGCGCCAGCAGACAGGGGGGAAATCAGCCCCAGCATTTT. Residues: CASRQGGNQPQHF.